This T cell receptor beta chain was recorded in a study of blood T cell repertoires in COVID-19. Study context: Italy, Spain and the United States were the sources of the convalescent and acute COVID-19 samples. Sample material is recorded as cDNA or gDNA derived from T cells, B-cell-depleted T cells, or PBMCs.

Generated by immunoSEQ multiplex PCR, the TCRdb table keeps only in-frame clones and is missing some. This sample has roughly 200,000 clones, with around four fifths found just once. The CDR3 length is 15 residues. Germline V lookup: CDR1 MGHRA, CDR2 YSYEKL. V gave up 2 bases and J gave up 3 bases, with 14 bases separating them. A Seattle source enrolled patients during active infection and followed them longitudinally. The specimen sequenced was peripheral blood. The rearrangement joins TRBV4-1 to TRBJ2-7; TRBD1 might be the D (5 bases). The TCR sequence derives from a middle-aged woman with COVID-19, enrolled during active disease. The CDR3 bases are TGCGCCAGCAGCCAACGACAGATCATAAACTACGAGCAGTACTTC. Its translation: CASSQRQIINYEQYF.